A selection of T cell receptor beta chains follows, all from one sample in a study of blood T cell repertoires in COVID-19. The protocol was immunoSEQ multiplex PCR, while the TCRdb copy is restricted to in-frame clones and leaves out a portion. This table has approximately 250,000 clones, 75% to 90% appearing once. The source material was peripheral blood. These receptors all come from a human donor in a cohort sampled during active COVID-19. Each CDR3 is given with its conserved first and last residue. D genes are given only for firm matches. Size is stated for part of the rows, as once, few or many counts, or as a class when the clone is expanded.

>once|TRBV25-1|TRBD2|TRBJ2-1
CASSGAGGEQSSYNEQFF
TGTGCCAGCAGTGGAGCCGGGGGGGAACAAAGCTCCTACAATGAGCAGTTCTTC
>-|TRBV5-1|-|TRBJ2-1
CASSSTPLYSYNEQFF
TGCGCCAGCAGCTCTACCCCTTTATACTCCTACAATGAGCAGTTCTTC
>-|TRBV5-1|-|TRBJ2-7
CASSLSAGSSRYEQYF
TGCGCCAGCAGCTTGTCGGCCGGGAGTAGTCGGTACGAGCAGTACTTC
>-|TRBV6-2/TRBV6-3|TRBD2|TRBJ2-3
CASSPRGGGDTQYF
TGTGCCAGCAGTCCGCGGGGGGGCGGAGATACGCAGTATTTT
>-|TRBV4-3|-|TRBJ2-6
CASSQETGFPSGANVLTF
TGCGCCAGCAGCCAAGAAACGGGATTTCCCTCTGGGGCCAACGTCCTGACTTTC
>-|TRBV7-8|TRBD1|TRBJ1-2
CASRPTRGLDYGYTF
TGTGCCAGCAGACCCACCAGGGGGCTGGACTATGGCTACACCTTC
>once|TRBV27|-|TRBJ1-5
CASSLYHPGQPQHF
TGTGCCAGCAGTTTATATCACCCGGGGCAGCCCCAGCATTTT
>-|TRBV11-3|TRBD2|TRBJ2-1
CASSPSGTSGRKPYNEQFF
TGTGCCAGCAGCCCTTCCGGGACTAGCGGGAGGAAACCTTACAATGAGCAGTTCTTC
>-|TRBV6-4|-|TRBJ1-1
CASSEEGGKGTEAFF
TGTGCCAGCAGTGAGGAGGGAGGTAAAGGCACTGAAGCTTTCTTT
>-|TRBV19|-|TRBJ2-3
CASSIEIGGATDTQYF
TGTGCCAGTAGTATAGAGATCGGGGGTGCCACAGATACGCAGTATTTT
>-|TRBV19|-|TRBJ1-1
CASTQWSTLEAFF
TGTGCCAGTACCCAATGGAGTACTCTGGAAGCTTTCTTT
>-|TRBV12-3/TRBV12-4|TRBD1|TRBJ1-1
CASSFLDRGKTFF
TGTGCCAGCAGTTTTTTGGACAGGGGGAAAACTTTCTTT
>once|TRBV5-1|-|TRBJ1-6
CASSLEQGGNSPLHF
TGCGCCAGCAGCTTGGAGCAGGGAGGAAATTCACCCCTCCACTTT
>-|TRBV5-4|-|TRBJ2-2
CASSFAETGELFF
TGTGCCAGCAGCTTTGCAGAAACCGGGGAGCTGTTTTTT
>-|TRBV15|-|TRBJ1-5
CATSMRAYRVLVNQPQHF
TGTGCCACCAGCATGCGAGCTTACCGGGTCCTCGTCAATCAGCCCCAGCATTTT
>-|TRBV9|-|TRBJ1-2
CASSVGARGLNNYGYTF
TGTGCCAGCAGCGTAGGAGCCCGGGGTCTGAATAACTATGGCTACACCTTC
>-|TRBV7-9|-|TRBJ2-7
CASSQTTGLFLYF
TGTGCCAGCAGCCAGACAACAGGGTTATTTTTGTACTTC
>-|TRBV29-1|-|TRBJ2-3
CSVQGGGSTDTQYF
TGCAGCGTCCAGGGAGGCGGTAGCACAGATACGCAGTATTTT
>-|TRBV4-3|-|TRBJ2-5
CASSQEGRRGAETQYF
TGCGCCAGCAGCCAAGAGGGCCGGCGGGGCGCGGAGACCCAGTACTTC
>-|TRBV7-2|TRBD2|TRBJ2-7
CASSLGLAGVYEQYF
TGTGCCAGCAGCTTAGGTTTAGCGGGAGTCTACGAGCAGTACTTC
>once|TRBV2|-|TRBJ2-3
CASSGRGSTDTQYF
TGTGCCAGCAGCGGCCGGGGGAGCACAGATACGCAGTATTTT
>-|TRBV2|-|TRBJ2-7
CASTEVPVSYEQYF
TGTGCCAGCACGGAGGTCCCCGTCTCCTACGAGCAGTACTTC
>-|TRBV5-4|-|TRBJ2-3
CASSLAVSVTQYF
TGTGCCAGCAGCTTGGCGGTTAGCGTTACGCAGTATTTT
>-|TRBV19|-|TRBJ1-2
CASRLTGPRDGYTF
TGTGCCAGTAGGCTAACAGGGCCAAGGGATGGCTACACCTTC
>-|TRBV6-5|TRBD2|TRBJ2-1
CASSYSTGTRQFF
TGTGCCAGCAGTTACTCAACCGGGACTAGACAGTTCTTC
>-|TRBV29-1|TRBD1|TRBJ2-7
CSVGTGIGSYEQYF
TGCAGCGTTGGGACAGGGATCGGGTCCTACGAGCAGTACTTC
>-|TRBV18|TRBD2|TRBJ2-3
CASSGESWLAGYTDTQYF
TGTGCCAGCTCAGGAGAAAGTTGGCTAGCGGGATATACAGATACGCAGTATTTT
>-|TRBV7-2|-|TRBJ1-1
CASSSPTLTGIMNTEAFF
TGTGCCAGCAGCTCACCGACATTAACGGGAATCATGAACACTGAAGCTTTCTTT
>-|TRBV27|TRBD1|TRBJ2-1
CASSLRGQVPYNEQFF
TGTGCCAGCAGTTTAAGGGGGCAGGTCCCCTACAATGAGCAGTTCTTC
>-|TRBV2|TRBD2|TRBJ2-1
CASSGKGASGSYNEQFF
TGTGCCAGCAGTGGGAAGGGTGCTAGCGGGAGCTACAATGAGCAGTTCTTC
>-|TRBV5-1|TRBD1|TRBJ2-5
CASSLGGTGDQETQYF
TGCGCCAGCAGCTTGGGAGGGACAGGGGATCAAGAGACCCAGTACTTC
>-|TRBV9|TRBD1|TRBJ1-2
CASSTQGTNYGYTF
TGTGCCAGCAGCACACAGGGGACTAACTATGGCTACACCTTC
>-|TRBV7-9|-|TRBJ2-5
CASSLIRGAETQYF
TGTGCCAGCAGCTTAATTCGGGGGGCAGAGACCCAGTACTTC
>once|TRBV12-3/TRBV12-4|-|TRBJ1-1
CASSSSAEAFF
TGTGCCAGCAGTTCTAGTGCTGAAGCTTTCTTT
>few|TRBV18|-|TRBJ1-1
CASHIGGNTEAFF
TGTGCCAGTCACATAGGGGGGAACACTGAAGCTTTCTTT
>-|TRBV5-1|TRBD2|TRBJ2-1
CASSFGLAGIYEQFF
TGCGCCAGCAGCTTCGGACTAGCGGGAATCTATGAGCAGTTCTTC
>-|TRBV5-6|-|TRBJ2-1
CASSLVSKQFF
TGTGCCAGCAGCTTGGTGTCTAAGCAGTTCTTC
>-|TRBV10-2|TRBD2|TRBJ2-7
CASSESNSGRNGEQYF
TGCGCCAGCAGTGAGTCTAATAGCGGGAGGAATGGGGAGCAGTACTTC